A selection of T cell receptor beta chains follows, all from one sample in a study of neoadjuvant anti-PD-1 for oral cavity cancer. Only in-frame clones appear in the TCRdb table, and some are missing; sequencing was by immunoSEQ multiplex PCR. The sample includes about 72,000 clones, roughly 85% of them seen just once. Sequences were derived from PBMCs, sampled after nivolumab (anti-PD-1) treatment. The receptors shown here come from a person aged 40 to 85 with oral cavity squamous cell carcinoma. The CDR3 runs from the conserved cysteine through the conserved F or W. The order of the fields is D gene, clone size, J gene, CDR3 length, V gene, CDR3 protein, CDR3 DNA. D genes are given only for firm matches. Clone size is given for some rows only: seen once, a few or many times, or a class if the clone is expanded.

>-|-|TRBJ2-1|13|TRBV18
CASSPPAGNEQFF
TGTGCCAGCTCACCACCGGCAGGCAATGAGCAGTTCTTC
>-|-|TRBJ2-7|13|TRBV7-9
CASSRRDAYEQYF
TGTGCCAGCAGCCGCCGGGATGCCTACGAGCAGTACTTC
>-|many|TRBJ1-1|14|TRBV6-1
CASRGRQLNTEAFF
TGTGCCAGCAGAGGTCGACAGTTGAACACTGAAGCTTTCTTT
>TRBD1|once|TRBJ2-3|16|TRBV11-3
CASRWAGGFGTDTQYF
TGTGCCAGCAGATGGGCAGGGGGTTTCGGCACAGATACGCAGTATTTT
>-|-|TRBJ1-1|14|TRBV19
CASSIGTTNTEAFF
TGTGCCAGTAGTATTGGGACAACGAACACTGAAGCTTTCTTT
>-|-|TRBJ2-7|12|TRBV29-1
CSVVLTSYEQYF
TGCAGCGTTGTACTCACTTCCTACGAGCAGTACTTC
>TRBD1|-|TRBJ2-7|14|TRBV25-1
CASRPGQGTYEQYF
TGTGCCAGCAGGCCGGGACAGGGAACCTACGAGCAGTACTTC
>-|-|TRBJ2-5|12|TRBV6-1
CASSGQGETQYF
TGTGCCAGCAGTGGGCAGGGGGAGACCCAGTACTTC
>TRBD2|-|TRBJ2-2|14|TRBV5-4
CASSLFGGVGELFF
TGTGCCAGCAGCTTGTTTGGGGGGGTAGGGGAGCTGTTTTTT
>TRBD2|-|TRBJ2-7|13|TRBV7-2
CASTLAGTYEQYF
TGTGCCAGCACACTAGCGGGAACCTACGAGCAGTACTTC
>-|few|TRBJ1-1|16|TRBV4-2
CASTFTTGIQNTEAFF
TGTGCCAGCACGTTTACTACAGGGATCCAGAACACTGAAGCTTTCTTT
>-|-|TRBJ1-5|14|TRBV30
CAWNSDNSNQPQHF
TGTGCCTGGAACTCGGACAATAGCAATCAGCCCCAGCATTTT
>TRBD2|-|TRBJ2-7|18|TRBV5-1
CASSLKSAGLAGKDEQYF
TGCGCCAGCAGCTTAAAATCCGCGGGACTAGCGGGAAAGGACGAGCAGTACTTC
>-|-|TRBJ1-3|14|TRBV6-5
CASSSVPSGNTIYF
TGTGCCAGCAGTTCCGTTCCTTCTGGAAACACCATATATTTT
>-|-|TRBJ2-7|13|TRBV19
CASRAPNGGEQYF
TGTGCCAGTAGGGCCCCAAATGGAGGCGAGCAGTACTTC
>-|-|TRBJ1-1|12|TRBV5-8
CASSFGAPEAFF
TGTGCCAGCAGCTTCGGGGCTCCTGAAGCTTTCTTT
>-|-|TRBJ2-7|15|TRBV6-1
CASSDPWGGHLEQYF
TGTGCCAGCAGTGACCCCTGGGGGGGCCACCTCGAGCAGTACTTC
>TRBD1|-|TRBJ2-1|14|TRBV10-2
CASSESLGQEEQFF
TGCGCCAGCAGTGAGTCGTTGGGACAGGAAGAGCAGTTCTTC
>TRBD1|-|TRBJ2-5|12|TRBV29-1
CSVGPGGETQYF
TGCAGCGTTGGGCCAGGGGGTGAGACCCAGTACTTC
>-|-|TRBJ1-2|10|TRBV7-9
CASHPNGYTF
TGTGCCAGCCACCCCAATGGCTACACCTTC
>-|once|TRBJ1-1|12|TRBV7-2
CASSERRGLAFF
TGTGCCAGCAGCGAGAGGAGGGGCTTAGCTTTCTTT
>TRBD1|-|TRBJ1-3|16|TRBV28
CASSHRLTGGMDTIYF
TGTGCCAGCAGTCACCGATTGACAGGGGGAATGGACACCATATATTTT
>-|-|TRBJ2-6|16|TRBV5-1
CASSLSGPSGANVLTF
TGCGCCAGCAGCTTATCCGGACCTTCTGGGGCCAACGTCCTGACTTTC
>-|-|TRBJ2-7|18|TRBV11-2
CASSLEWGIGTVFYEQYF
TGTGCCAGCAGCTTAGAGTGGGGCATAGGGACGGTTTTCTACGAGCAGTACTTC
>-|-|TRBJ2-1|14|TRBV18
CASSPRTANNEQFF
TGTGCCAGCTCACCGCGGACAGCCAACAATGAGCAGTTCTTC
>-|-|TRBJ1-5|16|TRBV11-3
CASSLRPENSNQPQHF
TGTGCCAGCAGCTTAAGGCCAGAAAATAGCAATCAGCCCCAGCATTTT
>TRBD2|-|TRBJ2-5|18|TRBV9
CASSVDPYGAGVQETQYF
TGTGCCAGCAGCGTAGATCCCTACGGGGCGGGGGTCCAAGAGACCCAGTACTTC
>-|-|TRBJ2-2|16|TRBV5-1
CASSRGGTENTGELFF
TGCGCCAGCAGCCGAGGGGGGACAGAGAACACCGGGGAGCTGTTTTTT
>TRBD1|-|TRBJ2-7|12|TRBV4-1
CAGDRGYYEQYF
TGCGCGGGGGACAGGGGGTACTACGAGCAGTACTTC
>TRBD1|-|TRBJ1-2|14|TRBV6-6
CASSYGDRVYGYTF
TGTGCCAGCAGTTACGGGGACAGGGTCTATGGCTACACCTTC
>-|-|TRBJ2-7|12|TRBV10-3
CANGDGTYEQYF
TGTGCCAACGGGGACGGGACCTACGAGCAGTACTTC
>-|-|TRBJ1-4|14|TRBV6-5
CASSSPDTNEKLFF
TGTGCCAGCAGTTCCCCGGACACTAATGAAAAACTGTTTTTT
>-|-|TRBJ2-5|14|TRBV7-6
CASSFQSSRETQYF
TGTGCCAGCAGCTTCCAATCCTCTCGAGAGACCCAGTACTTC
>-|-|TRBJ1-3|15|TRBV9
CASSVRETPGNTIYF
TGTGCCAGCAGCGTCCGGGAGACACCTGGAAACACCATATATTTT
>-|-|TRBJ1-4|14|TRBV7-9
CASSAGTGREKLFF
TGTGCCAGCAGCGCCGGAACAGGGAGGGAAAAACTGTTTTTT
>-|-|TRBJ1-1|15|TRBV11-2
CASSLGAVGNTEAFF
TGTGCCAGCAGCTTAGGAGCGGTAGGAAACACTGAAGCTTTCTTT
>-|-|TRBJ2-7|14|TRBV28
CASRTSGNSYEQYF
TGTGCCAGTAGGACAAGCGGAAACTCCTACGAGCAGTACTTC
>-|-|TRBJ1-1|14|TRBV5-1
CASSFRLGSSEAFF
TGCGCCAGCAGCTTTCGACTAGGGAGCTCTGAAGCTTTCTTT
>-|-|TRBJ2-1|15|TRBV9
CASSVGSYFNNEQFF
TGTGCCAGCAGCGTAGGGAGTTACTTCAACAATGAGCAGTTCTTC
>TRBD1|-|TRBJ2-3|16|TRBV5-1
CASSSGTGGATDTQYF
TGCGCCAGCAGCTCCGGGACAGGGGGCGCGACAGATACGCAGTATTTT
>-|-|TRBJ2-2|16|TRBV5-4
CASSLAGVQNTGELFF
TGTGCCAGCAGCTTGGCGGGAGTCCAGAACACCGGGGAGCTGTTTTTT